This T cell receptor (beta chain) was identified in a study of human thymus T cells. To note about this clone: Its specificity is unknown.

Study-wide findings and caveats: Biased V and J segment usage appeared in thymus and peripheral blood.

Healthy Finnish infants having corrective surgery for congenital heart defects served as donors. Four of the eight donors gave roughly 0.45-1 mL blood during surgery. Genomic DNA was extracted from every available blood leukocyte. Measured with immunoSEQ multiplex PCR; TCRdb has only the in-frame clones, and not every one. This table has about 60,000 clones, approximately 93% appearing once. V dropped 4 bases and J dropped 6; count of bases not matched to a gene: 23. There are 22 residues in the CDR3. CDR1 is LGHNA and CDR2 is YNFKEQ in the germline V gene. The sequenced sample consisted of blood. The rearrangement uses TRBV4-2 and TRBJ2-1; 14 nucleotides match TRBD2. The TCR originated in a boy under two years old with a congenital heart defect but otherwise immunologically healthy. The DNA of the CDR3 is TGTGCCAGCAGCCGGACACGAGGCTTCCCGGGACTAGCGGGAGCGTGGGGCAATGAGCAGTTCTTC. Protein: CASSRTRGFPGLAGAWGNEQFF.